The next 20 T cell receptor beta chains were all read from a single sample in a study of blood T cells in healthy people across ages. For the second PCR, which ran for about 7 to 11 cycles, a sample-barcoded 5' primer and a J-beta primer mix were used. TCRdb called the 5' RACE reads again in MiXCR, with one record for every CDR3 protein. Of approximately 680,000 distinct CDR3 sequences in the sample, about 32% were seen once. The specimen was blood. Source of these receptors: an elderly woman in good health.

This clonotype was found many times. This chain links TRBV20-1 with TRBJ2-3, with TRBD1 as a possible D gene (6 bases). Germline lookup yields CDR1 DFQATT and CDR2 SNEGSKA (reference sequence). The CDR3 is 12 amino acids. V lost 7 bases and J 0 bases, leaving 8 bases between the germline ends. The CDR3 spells CSGGQSTDTQYF. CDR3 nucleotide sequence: TGCAGTGGAGGACAGAGCACAGATACGCAGTATTTT.

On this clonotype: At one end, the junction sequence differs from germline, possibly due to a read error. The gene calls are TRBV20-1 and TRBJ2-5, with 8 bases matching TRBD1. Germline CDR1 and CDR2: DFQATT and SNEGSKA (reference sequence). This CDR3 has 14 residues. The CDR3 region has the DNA TGCAGCGCTAGGACGGACAGGGTCGGAGAGACCCGGTACTTC. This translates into CSARTDRVGETRYF.

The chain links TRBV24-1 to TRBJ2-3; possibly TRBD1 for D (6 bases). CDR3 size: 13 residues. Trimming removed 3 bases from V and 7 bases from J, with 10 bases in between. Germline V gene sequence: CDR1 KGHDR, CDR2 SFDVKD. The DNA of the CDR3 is TGTGCCACCAGTGATATAGGGGGAAATACGCAGTATTTT. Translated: CATSDIGGNTQYF.

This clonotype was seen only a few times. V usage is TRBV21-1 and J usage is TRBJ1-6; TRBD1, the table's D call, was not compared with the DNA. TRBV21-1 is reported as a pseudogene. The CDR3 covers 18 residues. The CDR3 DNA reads TGTGCCAGCAGCAAAACTCGGAGGACAGGGGTAGGGTATTCACCCCTCCACTTT. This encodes CASSKTRRTGVGYSPLHF.

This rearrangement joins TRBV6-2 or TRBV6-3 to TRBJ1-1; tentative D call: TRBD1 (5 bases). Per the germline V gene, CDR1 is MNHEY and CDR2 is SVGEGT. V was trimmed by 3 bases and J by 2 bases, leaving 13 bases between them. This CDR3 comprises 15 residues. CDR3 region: CASSYRRGVNTEAFF. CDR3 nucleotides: TGTGCCAGCAGTTATCGTCGGGGGGTAAACACTGAAGCTTTCTTT.

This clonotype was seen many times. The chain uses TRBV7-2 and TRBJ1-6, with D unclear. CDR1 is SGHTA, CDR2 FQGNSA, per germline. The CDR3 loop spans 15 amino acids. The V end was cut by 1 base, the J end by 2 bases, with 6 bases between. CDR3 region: CASSLGVTYNSPLHF. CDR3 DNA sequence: TGTGCCAGCAGCTTAGGGGTGACCTATAATTCACCCCTCCACTTT. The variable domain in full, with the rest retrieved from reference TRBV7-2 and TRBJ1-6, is GAGVSQSPSNKVTEKGKDVELRCDPISGHTALYWYRQSLGQGLEFLIYFQGNSAPDKSGLPSDRFSAERTGGSVSTLTIQRTQQEDSAVYLCASSLGVTYNSPLHFGNGTRLTVT.

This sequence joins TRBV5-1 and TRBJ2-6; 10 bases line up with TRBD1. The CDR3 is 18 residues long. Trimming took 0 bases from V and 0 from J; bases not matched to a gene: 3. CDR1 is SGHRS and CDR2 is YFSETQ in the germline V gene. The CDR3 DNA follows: TGCGCCAGCAGCTTGGGGGGACAGGGGACCTCTGGGGCCAACGTCCTGACTTTC. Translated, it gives CASSLGGQGTSGANVLTF.

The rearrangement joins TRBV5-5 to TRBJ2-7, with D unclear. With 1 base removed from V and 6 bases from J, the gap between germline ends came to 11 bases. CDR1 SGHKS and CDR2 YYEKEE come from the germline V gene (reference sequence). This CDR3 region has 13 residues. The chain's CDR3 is CASSLYGDGEQYF. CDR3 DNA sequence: TGTGCCAGCAGCTTGTATGGGGATGGCGAGCAGTACTTC.

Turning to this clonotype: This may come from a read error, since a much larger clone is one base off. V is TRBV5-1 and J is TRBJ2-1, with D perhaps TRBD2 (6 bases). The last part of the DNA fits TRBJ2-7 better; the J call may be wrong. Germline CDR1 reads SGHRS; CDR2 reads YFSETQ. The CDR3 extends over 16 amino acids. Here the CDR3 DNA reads TGCGCCAGCAGCTTGTCGGCGATCGGGGGTTACAATGAGCAGTACTTC. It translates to CASSLSAIGGYNEQYF.

This CDR3 is CASSLGTGFTGELFF. DNA for the CDR3: TGCGCCAGCAGCTTGGGGACAGGGTTCACCGGGGAGCTGTTTTTT. The chain is built from TRBV5-1 and TRBJ2-2; 8 bases match TRBD1. The germline gives CDR1 SGHRS, CDR2 YFSETQ. This CDR3 is built from 15 residues. The V and J ends lost 0 bases and 4 bases, in that order; junction bases with no gene match: 2. The whole variable domain, filled in from reference TRBV5-1 and TRBJ2-2, reads KAGVTQTPRYLIKTRGQQVTLSCSPISGHRSVSWYQQTPGQGLQFLFEYFSETQRNKGNFPGRFSGRQFSNSRSEMNVSTLELGDSALYLCASSLGTGFTGELFFGEGSRLTVL.

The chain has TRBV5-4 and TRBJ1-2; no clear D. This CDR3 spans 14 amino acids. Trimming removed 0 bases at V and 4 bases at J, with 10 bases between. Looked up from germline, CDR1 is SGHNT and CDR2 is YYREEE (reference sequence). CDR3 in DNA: TGTGCCAGCAGCTTGGACGCTTTGAGCTATGGCTACACCTTC. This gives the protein CASSLDALSYGYTF.

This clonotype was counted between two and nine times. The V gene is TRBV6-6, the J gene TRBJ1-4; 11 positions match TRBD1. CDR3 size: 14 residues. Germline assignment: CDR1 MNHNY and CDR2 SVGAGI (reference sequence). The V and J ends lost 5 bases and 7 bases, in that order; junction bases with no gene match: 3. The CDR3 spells CASSPDRGREKLFF. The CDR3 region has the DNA TGTGCCAGCAGTCCGGACAGGGGGCGTGAAAAACTGTTTTTT.

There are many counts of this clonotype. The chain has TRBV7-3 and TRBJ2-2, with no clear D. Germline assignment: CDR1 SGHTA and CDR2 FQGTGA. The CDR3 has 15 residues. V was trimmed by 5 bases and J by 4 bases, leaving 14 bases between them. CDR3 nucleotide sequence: TGTGCCAGCAGCCCACCCTCCGGCAGCACCGGGGAGCTGTTTTTT. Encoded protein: CASSPPSGSTGELFF. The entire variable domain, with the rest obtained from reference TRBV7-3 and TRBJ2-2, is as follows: GAGVSQTPSNKVTEKGKYVELRCDPISGHTALYWYRQSLGQGPEFLIYFQGTGAADDSGLPNDRFFAVRPEGSVSTLKIQRTERGDSAVYLCASSPPSGSTGELFFGEGSRLTVL.

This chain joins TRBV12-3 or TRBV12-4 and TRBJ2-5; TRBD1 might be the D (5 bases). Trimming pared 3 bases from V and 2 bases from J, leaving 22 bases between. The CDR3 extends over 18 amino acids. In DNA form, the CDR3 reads TGTGCCAGCAGTTTCCCGATCTGGCCCCTGGGGCGACAAGAGACCCAGTACTTC. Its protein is CASSFPIWPLGRQETQYF.

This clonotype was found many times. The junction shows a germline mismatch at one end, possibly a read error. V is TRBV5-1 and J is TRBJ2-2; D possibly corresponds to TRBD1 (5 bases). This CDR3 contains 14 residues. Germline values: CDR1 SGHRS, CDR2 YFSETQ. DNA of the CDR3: TGTGCCAGCAGCTTAGGGGTGAACACCGGGGAGCTGTTTTTT. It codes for CASSLGVNTGELFF. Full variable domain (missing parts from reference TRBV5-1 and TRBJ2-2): KAGVTQTPRYLIKTRGQQVTLSCSPISGHRSVSWYQQTPGQGLQFLFEYFSETQRNKGNFPGRFSGRQFSNSRSEMNVSTLELGDSALYLCASSLGVNTGELFFGEGSRLTVL.

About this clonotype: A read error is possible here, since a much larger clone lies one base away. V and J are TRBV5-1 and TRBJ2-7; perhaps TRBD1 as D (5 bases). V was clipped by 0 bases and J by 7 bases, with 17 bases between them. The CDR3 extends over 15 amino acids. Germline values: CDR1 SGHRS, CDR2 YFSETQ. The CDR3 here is CASSLAAGLGNEQYF. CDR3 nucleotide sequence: TGCGCCAGCAGCTTGGCCGCAGGGCTGGGGAATGAGCAGTACTTC. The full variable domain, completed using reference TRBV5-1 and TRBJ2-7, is KAGVTQTPRYLIKTRGQQVTLSCSPISGHRSVSWYQQTPGQGLQFLFEYFSETQRNKGNFPGRFSGRQFSNSRSEMNVSTLELGDSALYLCASSLAAGLGNEQYFGPGTRLTVT.

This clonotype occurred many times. DNA of the CDR3: TGTGCCAGCAGTGAGGGGGACAGATCACTTTACGAGCAGTACTTC. It translates to CASSEGDRSLYEQYF. This chain joins TRBV2 and TRBJ2-7; TRBD1 matches at 7 bases. Trimming took 3 bases from V and 4 from J; bases not matched to a gene: 9. Germline CDR1 reads SNHLY; CDR2 reads FYNNEI. The CDR3 loop spans 15 amino acids.

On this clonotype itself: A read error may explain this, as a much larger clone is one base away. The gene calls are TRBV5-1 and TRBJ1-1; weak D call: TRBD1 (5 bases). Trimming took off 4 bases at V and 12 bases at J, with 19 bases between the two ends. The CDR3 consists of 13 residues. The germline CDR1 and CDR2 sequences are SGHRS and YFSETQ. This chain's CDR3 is CASSPNLHGATFF. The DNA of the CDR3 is TGCGCCAGCAGCCCCAATCTCCACGGGGCAACTTTCTTT. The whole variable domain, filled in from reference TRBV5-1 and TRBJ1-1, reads KAGVTQTPRYLIKTRGQQVTLSCSPISGHRSVSWYQQTPGQGLQFLFEYFSETQRNKGNFPGRFSGRQFSNSRSEMNVSTLELGDSALYLCASSPNLHGATFFGQGTRLTVV.

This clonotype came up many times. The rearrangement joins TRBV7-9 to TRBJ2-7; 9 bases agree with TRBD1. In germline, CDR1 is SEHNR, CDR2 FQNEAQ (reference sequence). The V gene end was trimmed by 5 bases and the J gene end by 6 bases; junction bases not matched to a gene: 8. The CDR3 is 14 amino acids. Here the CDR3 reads CASSPPGQGSEQYF. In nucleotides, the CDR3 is TGTGCCAGCAGCCCACCGGGACAGGGCTCCGAGCAGTACTTC.

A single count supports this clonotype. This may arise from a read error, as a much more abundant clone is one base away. DNA for the CDR3: TGTGCCAGCAGCCACCGGACTAGCCGACCCAATGAGCAGTTCTTC. Translating gives CASSHRTSRPNEQFF. V is TRBV7-9 and J is TRBJ2-1, with TRBD2 identical over 8 bases. The J segment lost 6 bases and the V segment lost 5 bases, leaving 9 bases of the junction unmatched. Germline CDR1 is SEHNR and CDR2 is FQNEAQ (reference sequence). This CDR3 is built from 15 residues.